This TCR beta chain originates from a study of shared clonotypes between healthy human individuals (dated by TCRdb to about 2020). Study-wide context: The cohort comprised two women and three men aged 18 to 49 years. Different laboratories and diverse techniques were used to prepare libraries and sequence TCR repertoires, to increase sequencing depth and limit assay-specific biases. To estimate repertoire size and how much clonotypes are shared between individuals, the study performed deep sequencing of blood TCR repertoires from a handful of healthy adults. For each donor, CD4 naive and CD4 memory were each run on three plates, CD8 naive on two plates, and CD8 memory on one plate. Per donor, leukapheresis produced somewhere between about 0.94 and 9.5 billion PBMCs.

The donors were healthy, HIV-negative adults with no recently reported acute infections or vaccinations. All donors were Caucasian adults living in Nashville, Tennessee, USA. CD4+ T cells were enriched by magnetic negative selection; naive cells were then positively selected on CD45RA, and the negative fraction formed the memory subset. Blood was obtained by leukapheresis, after which PBMCs were separated by Ficoll-Histopaque density gradient centrifugation and cryopreserved in liquid nitrogen vapor phase. Analytical flow cytometry was used to check the purity and quantity of every magnetically sorted T cell population. Each sorted fraction had its genomic DNA isolated and then quantified by UV absorbance on a Nanodrop 2000c. On the study overall, not on this receptor specifically: Sampling was limited to blood, and TCR repertoires in tissue likely differ from TCR repertoires in blood. Across four donors, roughly 5.4% of naive CD4, approximately 3.5% of naive CD8, 2% to 2.5% of memory CD4, and under 0.45% of memory CD8 clonotypes were shared. Pairwise subsampling led to the expectation that sequencing depth would affect the degree of clonotype sharing among donors. Higher generation probabilities were observed for clonotypes shared by all four sorted-subset donors than for non-shared clonotypes. Estimated clonotype richness was generally larger for naive than for memory subsets. The genetic and exposure-history diversity represented was limited by the small number of donors. Incomplete sequencing was indicated by rarefaction of sorted-subset datasets, despite the large sequencing depth.

Using the deep immunoSEQ assay, multiplex PCR amplified TCR CDR3 regions from genomic DNA. For each cell subset, the extracted genomic DNA was distributed evenly across all wells of several immunoSEQ 96-well plates, and each plate served as one replicate. For sorted subsets, roughly 200 ng genomic DNA, equal to tens of thousands of T cell genomes, was loaded into each replicate PCR. Purified libraries were quantified with a Qubit 3.0 fluorometer, sized on a Bioanalyzer 2100, and re-quantified with the KAPA Library Quantification kit. A separate single-read 150-cycle Illumina NextSeq 550 flow cell was used to sequence each immunoSEQ 96-well plate. The study's own analysis went as follows. The immunoSEQ output contained only junctional sequences without quality scores, so filtering could not match that applied to full-length reads. To assign V/J genes and CDR3, sequences were annotated using PyIR, a Python wrapper for IgBLAST v1.9, with IMGT germline references. Reads were removed for weak V/J assignments (E-value above 1e-6), missing CDR3, stop codons, out-of-frame junctions, or ambiguous translated residues. V3J clonotypes were defined as sequences sharing the same inferred V gene, J gene, and CDR3 amino acid sequence. The percentage overlap between two repertoires was calculated by dividing the number of shared unique clonotypes by the size of the smaller repertoire. Three approaches were used to assess repertoire richness: RTK rarefaction, the Chao1 estimator, and Recon v2.1 estimates of unobserved clonotypes. For all TCRbeta clonotypes obtained by the gDNA method from four donors, generation probabilities were computed with OLGA. Held by TCRdb, this immuneACCESS table contains in-frame sequences only and omits some clones. Under half of the omission traces to an unresolved V gene where checked; the cause of the rest is unknown. V and J calls and clone size come straight from that table; D and trimming were deduced from the DNA. The sample yields 2 million to 2.5 million clones; over 90% were counted once. The ten largest make up 0.35% to 0.45% of the sample.

In the case of this clone: Which antigen it targets is not known. Base quality data are lacking; no much larger clone is found one base away.

V gives up 3 bases and J gives up 6 bases, and the segment between their germline ends measures 12 bases. Spanning cysteine to phenylalanine, the CDR3 consists of 14 amino acids. Solely the CDR3 DNA is kept, with 42 bases framed from the first base. Looking up the germline V gene yields CDR1 KGHSH and CDR2 LQKENI. The chain couples TRBV18 to TRBJ1-5, and possibly TRBD1, on 5 matching bases. Sequencing was performed on naive CD4+ T cells from PBMCs. The cell subset or site label here, explained by the study, means: CD45RA+ positively selected. The clonotype was recovered from a man younger than 30 in good health. Some clones in this sample may be carry-over from other donors' samples. The nucleotides read TGTGCCAGCTCACCCCTGGCAGGGTCTCAGCCCCAGCATTTT. Its protein reads: CASSPLAGSQPQHF.